The 22 T cell receptor beta chains below come from one sample, sequenced in a study of cytomegalovirus exposure and HLA in healthy donors. Clones were read by immunoSEQ multiplex PCR, and TCRdb kept only the in-frame ones, dropping some. The sample contains roughly 120,000 clones, roughly 88% of which appear only once. The sample consisted of PBMCs. The receptor source for this set is a woman under 30 in good health and CMV-seropositive.

The rearrangement links TRBV7-2 to TRBJ1-2; D is possibly TRBD1 (5 bases). The germline gives CDR1 SGHTA, CDR2 FQGNSA. The V end was cut by 5 bases, the J end by 4 bases, with 11 bases between. This CDR3 has 13 amino acids. This CDR3 is CASSQTVLYGYTF. The CDR3 DNA sequence: TGTGCCAGCAGCCAGACAGTCCTCTATGGCTACACCTTC. Combining the CDR3 with reference TRBV7-2 and TRBJ1-2 gives the whole variable domain GAGVSQSPSNKVTEKGKDVELRCDPISGHTALYWYRQSLGQGLEFLIYFQGNSAPDKSGLPSDRFSAERTGGSVSTLTIQRTQQEDSAVYLCASSQTVLYGYTFGSGTRLTVV.

This sequence joins TRBV6-6 and TRBJ2-2; 7 positions match TRBD2. Per the germline V gene, CDR1 is MNHNY and CDR2 is SVGAGI (reference sequence). V lost 7 bases, J lost 5 bases, and 1 base stayed unmatched. The CDR3 sequence is 12 residues long. CDR3 residues: CASTSGTGELFF. CDR3 nucleotides: TGTGCCAGCACTAGCGGAACCGGGGAGCTGTTTTTT.

The CDR3 DNA reads TGTGCCAGCAGTTCCCTCCCCGGGAGCACAGATACGCAGTATTTT. Encoded protein: CASSSLPGSTDTQYF. The chain has TRBV25-1 and TRBJ2-3; no reliable D call. V lost 5 bases to trimming and J lost 0 bases, with 12 bases between them. Germline loops: CDR1 MGHDK, CDR2 SYGVNS. The CDR3 extends over 15 amino acids.

This clone was picked up a small number of times. This chain joins TRBV5-1 and TRBJ1-2, with 9 nucleotides matching TRBD1. The germline V gene has CDR1 SGHRS and CDR2 YFSETQ. This CDR3 comprises 14 residues. Losses at the gene ends were 1 base for V and 7 bases for J; bases not matched to a gene: 5. Written as DNA, the CDR3 is TGCGCCAGCAGCTTGTTGACAGGGGGGCTTGGCTACACCTTC. Protein sequence: CASSLLTGGLGYTF.

The chain has TRBV12-1 and TRBJ1-5; TRBD1 was called by the table and not checked on the DNA. TRBV12-1 is designated a pseudogene. The CDR3 is 16 amino acids. CDR3 amino acids: CASSPHRVGSNQPQHF. As DNA, the CDR3 is TGTGCCAGCAGCCCTCACAGGGTGGGTAGCAATCAGCCCCAGCATTTT.

This clone was seen a handful of times. The chain recombines TRBV30 with TRBJ2-1; D may be TRBD2 (6 bases). In germline, CDR1 is GTSNPN, CDR2 SVGIG (reference sequence). Trimming removed 5 bases at V and 6 bases at J, with 8 bases between. CDR3 size: 11 residues. The CDR3 nucleotides read TGTGCCTGGGAGGGAGGCAATGAGCAGTTCTTC. It yields the protein CAWEGGNEQFF.

This clone was found a few times. The chain combines TRBV6-4 with TRBJ2-3; 9 bases match TRBD1. The CDR3 spans 15 residues. The germline CDR1 and CDR2 sequences are MRHNA and SNTAGT. The junction had 1 base not matched to a gene; V was cut back by 3 bases and J by 0 bases. CDR3 residues: CASSEGQGSTDTQYF. Here the CDR3 DNA reads TGTGCCAGCAGTGAGGGACAGGGAAGCACAGATACGCAGTATTTT.

This chain links TRBV5-1 with TRBJ1-1, with D hard to call. Trimming pared 0 bases from V and 1 base from J, leaving 4 bases between. The germline gives CDR1 SGHRS, CDR2 YFSETQ. This CDR3 region has 13 residues. For the CDR3, the DNA is TGCGCCAGCAGCTTGGGGCCGAACACTGAAGCTTTCTTT. Its translation: CASSLGPNTEAFF. Drawing the rest from reference TRBV5-1 and TRBJ1-1, the complete variable domain is KAGVTQTPRYLIKTRGQQVTLSCSPISGHRSVSWYQQTPGQGLQFLFEYFSETQRNKGNFPGRFSGRQFSNSRSEMNVSTLELGDSALYLCASSLGPNTEAFFGQGTRLTVV.

This chain joins TRBV4-1 and TRBJ2-3; D perhaps matches TRBD1 (6 bases). Looked up from germline, CDR1 is MGHRA and CDR2 is YSYEKL. The CDR3 has 17 residues. V dropped 2 bases and J dropped 0 bases, with 15 bases sitting between them. Here the CDR3 DNA reads TGCGCCAGCAGCCAAACCCCGACAGGTTATAGCACAGATACGCAGTATTTT. Protein sequence: CASSQTPTGYSTDTQYF.

The chain couples TRBV5-4 to TRBJ2-7, with D perhaps matching TRBD1 (5 bases). V shed 1 base and J shed 0 bases, with 8 bases lying between them. The CDR3 contains 14 residues. Germline CDR1 is SGHNT and CDR2 is YYREEE (reference sequence). The CDR3 DNA follows: TGTGCCAGCAGCTTGTGGGGCTCCTCCTACGAGCAGTACTTC. This codes for CASSLWGSSYEQYF.

The chain recombines TRBV21-1 with TRBJ1-5; TRBD1 is the table's D call and was not checked against the DNA. TRBV21-1 is marked as a pseudogene. The CDR3 is made up of 17 amino acids. The CDR3 spells CASSKGITGGTRQPQHF. Written as DNA, the CDR3 is TGTGCCAGCAGCAAAGGGATCACAGGGGGAACAAGGCAGCCCCAGCATTTT.

This clone was detected only once. The chain uses TRBV6-1 and TRBJ1-2; weak D call: TRBD1 (6 bases). This CDR3 comprises 15 residues. The germline V gene has CDR1 MNHNS and CDR2 SASEGT. The V and J ends lost 6 bases and 4 bases respectively, with 18 bases between them. The CDR3 DNA reads as TGTGCCAGCAGGAACCCTAGGACAGCCCTCTATGGCTACACCTTC. Translating it yields CASRNPRTALYGYTF.

This chain connects TRBV6-1 to TRBJ1-2, with D perhaps matching TRBD1 (6 bases). V was cut by 6 bases and J by 0 bases, with 11 bases left in between. In germline, CDR1 is MNHNS, CDR2 SASEGT. The CDR3 consists of 14 residues. The CDR3, as DNA: TGTGCCAGCAGATTACAGGGAACTAACTATGGCTACACCTTC. Translation: CASRLQGTNYGYTF.

This clone was seen more than once but under ten times. The chain uses TRBV4-1 and TRBJ1-2, with D unresolved. Germline assignment: CDR1 MGHRA and CDR2 YSYEKL. Trimming cost V 1 base and J 7 bases, with 19 bases left between them. The CDR3 length is 16 residues. The CDR3 region is CASSQVIGSSLPGYTF. In DNA form, the CDR3 reads TGCGCCAGCAGCCAAGTAATTGGGAGCAGTTTGCCTGGCTACACCTTC.

This rearrangement joins TRBV6-6 to TRBJ1-2, with D unresolved. Germline V gene data show CDR1 as MNHNY and CDR2 as SVGAGI (reference sequence). This CDR3 region has 16 residues. V was cut by 10 bases and J by 2 bases, with 23 bases left in between. CDR3 DNA sequence: TGTGCCACCTTAGGTACACTGCCCCAAGCGAACTATGGCTACACCTTC. This gives the protein CATLGTLPQANYGYTF.

CDR3 nucleotides: TGCGCCAGCAGCAGCTGGACAGGTTCCTACGAGCAGTACTTC. Protein sequence: CASSSWTGSYEQYF. The gene calls are TRBV5-1 and TRBJ2-7, with 7 nucleotides matching TRBD1. V shed 4 bases and J 1 base; nucleotides not matched to a gene: 5. The CDR3 length is 14 residues. CDR1 SGHRS and CDR2 YFSETQ come from the germline V gene.

This clone was counted once. The genes are TRBV10-3 and TRBJ1-2; D possibly corresponds to TRBD1 (6 bases). CDR1 ENHRY and CDR2 SYGVKD come from the germline V gene. The CDR3 runs 13 residues. Trimming pared 7 bases from V and 4 bases from J, leaving 13 bases between. The CDR3 nucleotides read TGTGCCATCAAAAGCTCGGACAGCTATGGCTACACCTTC. It yields the protein CAIKSSDSYGYTF.

This clone has only one observation. The chain links TRBV11-2 to TRBJ1-2; 7 bases map to TRBD1. Germline V gene lookup returns CDR1 SGHAT and CDR2 FQNNGV. J was trimmed by 4 bases and V by 5 bases; bases with no gene match: 13. CDR3 length: 16 residues. This CDR3 reads CASSPWQGVEGYGYTF. DNA of the CDR3: TGTGCCAGCAGCCCGTGGCAGGGGGTGGAGGGCTATGGCTACACCTTC.

J is TRBJ2-1 and V is TRBV29-1; a weak D match, TRBD1 (7 bases). Trimming removed 0 bases at V and 1 base at J, with 16 bases between. This CDR3 has 17 amino acids. Germline V gives CDR1 SQVTM, CDR2 ANQGSEA. Written as DNA, the CDR3 is TGCAGCGTTGAAGATCAGGGGGGAGTATTATCCTACAATGAGCAGTTCTTC. Protein: CSVEDQGGVLSYNEQFF.

J is TRBJ1-1 and V is TRBV7-9; the D is unclear. The V end was cut by 0 bases, the J end by 2 bases, with 7 bases between. Per germline, CDR1 SEHNR and CDR2 FQNEAQ (reference sequence). This CDR3 contains 14 residues. CDR3 amino acids: CASSLAGSNTEAFF. The CDR3 DNA reads TGTGCCAGCAGCTTAGCTGGGAGCAACACTGAAGCTTTCTTT.

V is TRBV5-1 and J is TRBJ2-1, with 16 bases lining up with TRBD2. The CDR3 extends over 16 amino acids. Germline-derived CDR1 and CDR2 are SGHRS and YFSETQ. V shed 3 bases, J shed 6 bases, and the junction held 3 bases outside the gene matches. The CDR3 bases are TGCGCCAGCAGCTGGGGACTAGCGGGAGGGCCCAATGAGCAGTTCTTC. As protein: CASSWGLAGGPNEQFF.

There are a few counts of this clone. V usage is TRBV7-6 and J usage is TRBJ2-7; D remains ambiguous. This CDR3 contains 12 residues. Deletions cut 2 bases from V and 4 bases from J, with 6 bases between. CDR1 and CDR2 from the germline V gene are SGHVS and FNYEAQ. The CDR3 DNA sequence: TGTGCCAGCAGCTTAAATAGTTACGAGCAGTACTTC. Translated: CASSLNSYEQYF.